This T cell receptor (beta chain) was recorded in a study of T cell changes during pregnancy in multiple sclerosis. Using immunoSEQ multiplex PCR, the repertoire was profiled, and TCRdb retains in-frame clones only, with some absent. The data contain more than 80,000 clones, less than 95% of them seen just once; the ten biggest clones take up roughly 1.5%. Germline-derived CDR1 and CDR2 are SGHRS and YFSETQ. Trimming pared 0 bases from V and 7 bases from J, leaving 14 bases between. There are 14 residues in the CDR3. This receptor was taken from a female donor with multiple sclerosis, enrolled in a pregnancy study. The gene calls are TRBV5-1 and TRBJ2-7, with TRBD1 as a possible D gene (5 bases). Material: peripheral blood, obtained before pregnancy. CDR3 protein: CASSLVGPVGEQYF. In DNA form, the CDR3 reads TGCGCCAGCAGCTTGGTGGGGCCAGTAGGAGAGCAGTACTTC.